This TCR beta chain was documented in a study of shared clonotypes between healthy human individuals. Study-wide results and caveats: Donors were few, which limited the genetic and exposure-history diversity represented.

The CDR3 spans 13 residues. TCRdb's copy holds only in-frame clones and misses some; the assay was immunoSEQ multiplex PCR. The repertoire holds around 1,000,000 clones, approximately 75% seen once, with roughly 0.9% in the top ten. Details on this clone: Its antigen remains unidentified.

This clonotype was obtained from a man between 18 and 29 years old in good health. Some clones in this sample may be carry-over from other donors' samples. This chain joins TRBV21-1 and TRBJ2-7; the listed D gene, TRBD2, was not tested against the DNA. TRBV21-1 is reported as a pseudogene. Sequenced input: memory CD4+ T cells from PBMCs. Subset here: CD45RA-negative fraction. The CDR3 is CASSKGSGDEQYF. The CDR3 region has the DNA TGTGCCAGCAGCAAAGGATCCGGGGATGAGCAGTACTTC.